This note documents a single TCR beta chain sequence. Data came from immunoSEQ multiplex PCR; TCRdb stores just in-frame clones and leaves some out. Of some 2.4 million clones in the sample, 80% to 95% were seen once. The data were taken from a study of shared clonotypes between healthy human individuals. The CDR3 runs to 15 residues. V dropped 3 bases and J dropped 0 bases, with 12 bases sitting between them. Germline V CDR1 and CDR2: MNHEY, SMNVEV (reference sequence). The V and J genes are TRBV27 and TRBJ2-7; a possible D gene is TRBD1 (6 bases). Sequencing used naive CD4+ T cells from PBMCs. The subset here: CD45RA+ positively selected. This sequence originates from a man aged 18 to 30 in good health. Some clones in this sample may be carry-over from other donors' samples. DNA of the CDR3: TGTGCCAGCAGTTTTTTAGGGACAACCTCCTACGAGCAGTACTTC. Its translation: CASSFLGTTSYEQYF.